The rows below give T cell receptor beta chains drawn from one sample of a study of long-term antiretroviral therapy in people with HIV. Repertoires were generated with immunoSEQ multiplex PCR, while TCRdb's copy carries only in-frame clones and drops some. The repertoire includes 20,000 to 30,000 clones, more than 75% of them detected once, and approximately 9.2% sits in the top ten. The specimen was unsorted PBMCs, collected 4.7 to 5 years after starting antiretroviral therapy. The source of these receptors is a man aged 35 to 55 with HIV. Each CDR3 is given with its conserved first and last residue. D genes are given only for firm matches. Not all rows give a size; the values are once, few, many and, for expanded clones, a class.

j_gene | abundance | v_gene | len | d_gene | CDR3aa | CDR3nt
TRBJ2-1 | - | TRBV18 | 15 | - | CASSPLRVGDNEQFF | TGTGCCAGCTCACCGCTCAGGGTTGGGGACAATGAGCAGTTCTTC
TRBJ2-1 | - | TRBV5-4 | 14 | - | CASSPPGAFNEQFF | TGTGCCAGCAGCCCGCCTGGGGCGTTTAATGAGCAGTTCTTC
TRBJ1-1 | - | TRBV7-9 | 14 | - | CASSLTLSGTEAFF | TGTGCCAGCAGCTTGACACTAAGCGGTACTGAAGCTTTCTTT
TRBJ1-5 | - | TRBV10-2 | 15 | - | CASSDAGGLNQPQHF | TGCGCCAGCAGTGACGCGGGGGGCCTTAATCAGCCCCAGCATTTT
TRBJ1-2 | - | TRBV5-1 | 16 | TRBD1 | CASSGNSDREYHGYTF | TGCGCCAGCAGCGGAAACTCGGACAGGGAATATCATGGCTACACCTTC
TRBJ2-3 | - | TRBV18 | 17 | TRBD1 | CASSPVTGGLFTDTQYF | TGTGCCAGCTCACCCGTGACAGGGGGCCTTTTCACAGATACGCAGTATTTT
TRBJ2-1 | - | TRBV2 | 17 | - | CASSGDVEWGSYNEQFF | TGTGCCAGCAGTGGTGACGTGGAGTGGGGCTCCTACAATGAGCAGTTCTTC
TRBJ1-5 | - | TRBV6-6 | 15 | - | CASSSLDRRNQPQHF | TGTGCCAGCAGCTCACTCGACAGGCGGAATCAGCCCCAGCATTTT
TRBJ2-1 | once | TRBV7-9 | 15 | TRBD1 | CASSPPGQKYNEQFF | TGTGCCAGCAGCCCTCCGGGACAGAAGTACAATGAGCAGTTCTTC
TRBJ1-3 | - | TRBV11-2 | 14 | - | CASSLPDFGNTIYF | TGTGCCAGCAGCCTCCCAGACTTTGGAAACACCATATATTTT
TRBJ2-7 | - | TRBV7-3 | 15 | TRBD1 | CASSLVAGTGYEQYF | TGTGCCAGCAGCTTAGTGGCGGGGACAGGCTACGAGCAGTACTTC
TRBJ2-5 | - | TRBV27 | 13 | - | CASSVTFQETQYF | TGTGCCAGCAGTGTCACATTCCAAGAGACCCAGTACTTC
TRBJ2-7 | - | TRBV11-3 | 13 | - | CASSLTQAGEQYF | TGTGCCAGCAGCCTAACCCAAGCTGGCGAGCAGTACTTC
TRBJ2-7 | once | TRBV6-5 | 13 | - | CASSYNTDYEQYF | TGTGCCAGCAGTTACAACACGGACTACGAGCAGTACTTC
TRBJ1-1 | - | TRBV7-3 | 16 | TRBD1 | CASSLGGQGGDTEAFF | TGTGCCAGCAGCTTAGGGGGACAGGGAGGTGACACTGAAGCTTTCTTT
TRBJ2-3 | - | TRBV11-2 | 15 | TRBD2 | CASSSLAGVTDTQYF | TGTGCCAGCAGCTCACTAGCGGGGGTCACAGATACGCAGTATTTT
TRBJ1-5 | - | TRBV10-1 | 16 | - | CASFRGRSYSNQPQHF | TGCGCCAGCTTTAGGGGCAGATCATATAGCAATCAGCCCCAGCATTTT
TRBJ1-1 | - | TRBV6-1 | 14 | - | CASENPGVRTEAFF | TGTGCCAGCGAAAACCCAGGGGTTAGAACTGAAGCTTTCTTT
TRBJ2-7 | - | TRBV13 | 15 | - | CASSFFTGYAWEQYF | TGTGCCAGCAGTTTTTTTACAGGGTACGCCTGGGAGCAGTACTTC
TRBJ1-2 | - | TRBV5-8 | 15 | TRBD1 | CASSLGQGIAGGYTF | TGTGCCAGCAGCTTGGGACAGGGAATCGCCGGTGGCTACACCTTC
TRBJ2-5 | once | TRBV11-3 | 13 | - | CASSPGEAETQYF | TGTGCCAGCAGCCCAGGGGAGGCAGAGACCCAGTACTTC
TRBJ2-7 | - | TRBV11-2 | 15 | TRBD2 | CASSLEAGGLYEQYF | TGTGCCAGCAGCTTAGAAGCGGGGGGCTTATACGAGCAGTACTTC
TRBJ1-1 | - | TRBV19 | 14 | - | CASTKWVTNTEAFF | TGTGCCAGTACCAAGTGGGTTACGAACACTGAAGCTTTCTTT
TRBJ2-3 | - | TRBV10-3 | 17 | - | CAISEPLIYSSTDTQYF | TGTGCCATCAGTGAGCCCCTGATCTATTCTAGCACAGATACGCAGTATTTT
TRBJ1-2 | - | TRBV7-2 | 15 | TRBD1 | CASSRSSGQTYGYTF | TGTGCCAGCAGTCGATCTTCGGGACAGACCTATGGCTACACCTTC
TRBJ1-1 | - | TRBV9 | 13 | TRBD1 | CASSAGPTGGAFF | TGTGCCAGCAGCGCTGGGCCGACAGGGGGAGCTTTCTTT
TRBJ1-2 | few | TRBV7-2 | 17 | - | CASSPPRGQGLNYGYTF | TGTGCCAGCAGCCCTCCGCGGGGTCAGGGACTCAACTATGGCTACACCTTC
TRBJ1-6 | - | TRBV10-3 | 16 | - | CAISPHTLRDNSPLHF | TGTGCCATCAGTCCGCATACACTGAGGGATAATTCACCCCTCCACTTT
TRBJ1-5 | - | TRBV9 | 14 | - | CASSVAGGNGPQHF | TGTGCCAGCAGCGTAGCTGGGGGGAACGGGCCCCAGCATTTT
TRBJ2-6 | - | TRBV10-3 | 18 | - | CAISESPRLGSGANVLTF | TGTGCCATCAGTGAGTCGCCCCGGTTAGGATCTGGGGCCAACGTCCTGACTTTC
TRBJ2-1 | - | TRBV27 | 12 | - | CASSAAPGEQFF | TGTGCCAGCAGTGCGGCCCCAGGGGAGCAGTTCTTC
TRBJ1-2 | - | TRBV4-1 | 12 | - | CASSRDTRGYTF | TGCGCCAGCAGCCGAGACACTCGGGGCTACACCTTC
TRBJ2-3 | - | TRBV9 | 11 | - | CASSVADTQYF | TGTGCCAGCAGCGTAGCCGATACGCAGTATTTT
TRBJ1-2 | - | TRBV5-4 | 13 | - | CASSSLPNYGYTF | TGTGCCAGCAGCTCCCTCCCGAATTATGGCTACACCTTC
TRBJ2-3 | - | TRBV29-1 | 12 | TRBD1 | CSARQGTDTQYF | TGCAGCGCTCGACAGGGGACAGATACGCAGTATTTT
TRBJ2-7 | - | TRBV5-1 | 14 | - | CASSLEAGPYEQYF | TGCGCCAGCAGCTTGGAGGCGGGGCCCTACGAGCAGTACTTC